These T cell receptor beta chains were read from a single sample in a study of chemoradiotherapy in HPV16-positive cancers. Produced via immunoSEQ multiplex PCR; TCRdb's table is partial and in-frame only. There are 9,500 to 15,000 clones in the sample; around 85% occur only once, and over 0.95% lies in the top ten. Collection of the sample occurred from a patient who underwent chemoradiotherapy. These receptors were obtained from a human donor with HPV-associated anogenital cancer. Each CDR3 is given with its conserved first and last residue. D genes are given only for firm matches. Clone size is shown for a subset of rows, as once, few, many or a class of expanded clone.

NA,TRBV28,once,TRBJ1-1,CASSLTTPNTEAFF,TGTGCCAGCAGTTTAACTACGCCCAACACTGAAGCTTTCTTT
TRBD1,TRBV28,NA,TRBJ2-6,CASSTSGTGVSGANVLTF,TGTGCCAGCAGTACCTCCGGGACAGGGGTCTCTGGGGCCAACGTCCTGACTTTC
NA,TRBV5-6,NA,TRBJ2-7,CASSHGSTGHSYEQYF,TGTGCCAGCAGCCACGGATCGACAGGACACTCCTACGAGCAGTACTTC
TRBD2,TRBV29-1,once,TRBJ2-7,CSVGLAGDASSYEQYF,TGCAGCGTTGGCCTAGCGGGGGATGCCAGCTCCTACGAGCAGTACTTC
NA,TRBV5-4,NA,TRBJ1-4,CASSLGGRTNEKLFF,TGTGCCAGCAGCTTGGGGGGGCGCACTAATGAAAAACTGTTTTTT
NA,TRBV19,NA,TRBJ2-4,CASSIVGVLKTIQYF,TGTGCCAGTAGTATAGTTGGCGTGTTGAAAACCATTCAGTACTTC
TRBD2,TRBV4-3,NA,TRBJ2-1,CASSQDPSGGAMDEQFF,TGCGCCAGCAGCCAAGACCCTAGCGGGGGGGCCATGGATGAGCAGTTCTTC
NA,TRBV4-3,NA,TRBJ2-6,CASSQVLGLGSGANVLTF,TGCGCCAGCAGCCAAGTCCTTGGACTTGGCTCTGGGGCCAACGTCCTGACTTTC
TRBD2,TRBV6-1,NA,TRBJ2-7,CASSESGGVVYEQYF,TGTGCCAGCAGTGAATCTGGGGGGGTTGTATACGAGCAGTACTTC
NA,TRBV28,once,TRBJ2-7,CASSSSGPSGYEQYF,TGTGCCAGCAGCTCTTCTGGGCCTTCGGGCTACGAGCAGTACTTC
NA,TRBV11-2,NA,TRBJ1-1,CASSPALNTEAFF,TGTGCCAGCAGCCCGGCGCTCAACACTGAAGCTTTCTTT
TRBD2,TRBV9,NA,TRBJ2-1,CASSVSSGGSYNEQFF,TGTGCCAGCAGCGTAAGTAGCGGGGGCTCCTACAATGAGCAGTTCTTC
NA,TRBV5-6,NA,TRBJ1-6,CASSVGPGYNSPLHF,TGTGCCAGCAGCGTGGGACCCGGATATAATTCACCCCTCCACTTT
NA,TRBV5-1,NA,TRBJ1-1,CASRSGGVATEAFF,TGCGCCAGCAGGTCCGGTGGGGTGGCCACTGAAGCTTTCTTT
TRBD2,TRBV7-3,NA,TRBJ2-3,CASSLTRGGISTDTQYF,TGTGCCAGCAGCTTAACGCGCGGGGGGATAAGCACAGATACGCAGTATTTT
NA,TRBV7-2,NA,TRBJ2-5,CASTTQETQYF,TGTGCCAGCACCACCCAAGAGACCCAGTACTTC
NA,TRBV28,few,TRBJ1-1,CATREEGWTEAFF,TGTGCCACCCGGGAGGAGGGATGGACTGAAGCTTTCTTT
TRBD2,TRBV27,NA,TRBJ2-3,CASSLGGWDTDTQYF,TGTGCCAGCAGTTTGGGGGGGTGGGACACAGATACGCAGTATTTT
NA,TRBV19,NA,TRBJ2-5,CASSIGGDTQYF,TGTGCCAGTAGTATAGGGGGGGATACCCAGTACTTC
NA,TRBV29-1,NA,TRBJ2-1,CSVESPVRVTYNEQFF,TGCAGCGTTGAGAGCCCAGTCAGGGTGACCTACAATGAGCAGTTCTTC
TRBD1,TRBV19,NA,TRBJ2-7,CASQDRSYEQYF,TGTGCCAGTCAGGACAGGTCCTACGAGCAGTACTTC
TRBD2,TRBV30,NA,TRBJ2-7,CAWTFEASGVREQYF,TGTGCCTGGACGTTCGAGGCTAGCGGGGTTAGGGAGCAGTACTTC
NA,TRBV19,few,TRBJ1-2,CASSILGPAYGYTF,TGTGCCAGTAGTATCCTGGGGCCGGCCTATGGCTACACCTTC
NA,TRBV6-5,NA,TRBJ1-6,CASSLEVGVSPLHF,TGTGCCAGCAGTCTCGAGGTCGGGGTTTCACCCCTCCACTTT
NA,TRBV11-2,NA,TRBJ1-2,CASSLDRRVSGYGYTF,TGTGCCAGCAGCTTAGATAGGAGGGTATCTGGCTATGGCTACACCTTC
TRBD2,TRBV7-9,NA,TRBJ2-5,CASSVGYGGETQYF,TGTGCCAGCAGTGTTGGGTACGGGGGGGAGACCCAGTACTTC
TRBD1,TRBV6-5,NA,TRBJ1-2,CASRPTGGGYTF,TGTGCCAGCAGGCCAACAGGGGGTGGCTACACCTTC
NA,TRBV6-1,NA,TRBJ1-1,CASRSGFLNTEAFF,TGTGCCAGCAGATCAGGGTTCCTGAACACTGAAGCTTTCTTT
NA,TRBV7-2,NA,TRBJ2-2,CASSFGSNTGELFF,TGTGCCAGCAGCTTCGGATCGAACACCGGGGAGCTGTTTTTT
TRBD1,TRBV5-6,few,TRBJ1-5,CASSDAGTGYQPQHF,TGTGCCAGCAGCGACGCCGGGACAGGGTACCAGCCCCAGCATTTT
TRBD1,TRBV14,NA,TRBJ2-2,CASSQVGGRGSGELFF,TGTGCCAGCAGCCAAGTAGGGGGCAGGGGGTCCGGGGAGCTGTTTTTT
NA,TRBV19,few,TRBJ1-6,CASSMSRSSYNSPLHF,TGTGCCAGTAGTATGTCACGGAGCTCCTATAATTCACCCCTCCACTTT
TRBD2,TRBV15,NA,TRBJ2-5,CATSQQRGGGETQYF,TGTGCCACCAGCCAGCAGCGGGGGGGCGGGGAGACCCAGTACTTC
NA,TRBV7-8,once,TRBJ1-1,CASSLVRNTEAFF,TGTGCCAGCAGCTTAGTACGGAACACTGAAGCTTTCTTT
NA,TRBV7-2,few,TRBJ1-2,CASSATRSAGYTF,TGTGCCAGCAGCGCCACAAGGTCCGCGGGCTACACCTTC
NA,TRBV19,NA,TRBJ1-3,CASSPNSSGNTIYF,TGTGCCAGTAGTCCTAATAGCTCTGGAAACACCATATATTTT
NA,TRBV4-3,NA,TRBJ1-2,CASSPTEGYGYTF,TGCGCCAGCAGCCCCACCGAAGGTTATGGCTACACCTTC
TRBD1,TRBV7-6,NA,TRBJ1-1,CASSPGTGWGTEAFF,TGTGCCAGCAGCCCCGGGACAGGGTGGGGAACTGAAGCTTTCTTT
TRBD1,TRBV4-1,NA,TRBJ1-1,CASSLRQGLNTEAFF,TGCGCCAGCAGCCTTCGACAGGGCTTGAACACTGAAGCTTTCTTT